This TCR beta chain originates from a study of blood T cell repertoires in COVID-19. Overall study context: Donors in the United States, Italy and Spain gave samples during acute or convalescent COVID-19. PBMCs, B-cell-depleted T cells, or T cells were the source of the cDNA or gDNA that made up the material.

As processed by the authors: Amplification from reference gene primers served as the basis for estimated nucleated cell counts. Sequenced by immunoSEQ multiplex PCR; TCRdb stores in-frame clones only, minus some. V, J and clone size reflect that table, while D and trimming were determined from the DNA. The sample lists about 270,000 clones; about 90% were seen once. Participants' reported clinical history set cohort assignment. CDR3 length: 21 residues. The J segment lost 0 bases and the V segment lost 4 bases, leaving 21 bases of the junction unmatched. Germline assignment: CDR1 SGHTA and CDR2 FQGTGA.

The sample was PBMCs or T cells enriched from blood (not recorded which). The clonotype comes from a woman aged 30 to 39 with acute COVID-19. The chain joins TRBV7-3 to TRBJ2-4; the match to TRBD2 covers 7 bases. For the CDR3, the DNA is TGTGCCAGCAGCTACAATAGGCCAAGGTGTAGCGGGCGACTAGCCAAAAACATTCAGTACTTC. Protein sequence: CASSYNRPRCSGRLAKNIQYF.